These 3 T cell receptor beta chains originate from one sample sequenced in a study of blood T cells in healthy people across ages (dated by TCRdb to 2013 to 2016). Library prep was done by 5' RACE. TCRdb lists the instrument as Illumina HiSeq 2500. The second PCR ran for roughly 7 to 11 cycles and used a J-beta primer mix along with a sample-barcoded 5' primer. In-frame beta chains were kept once TCRdb had trimmed the public reads at Q25 with fastp and called clones with MiXCR. Entries are consolidated by CDR3 protein sequence, retaining the most common genes and DNA. For this sample there are 1.5 million to 2 million distinct CDR3 sequences; over 25% appear just once. The leading ten clones occupy more than 6% of the sample. The sample consisted of blood. These receptors were collected from a woman aged 25 to 39 in good health.

This clonotype occurred a few times. This CDR3 is CASTVYQGARETQYF. The DNA of the CDR3 is TGTGCCAGCACGGTCTATCAGGGGGCTAGAGAGACCCAGTACTTC. The chain recombines TRBV28 with TRBJ2-5; 8 nucleotides agree with TRBD1. Germline CDR1 is MDHEN and CDR2 is SYDVKM. V lost 7 bases, J lost 4 bases, and 11 bases stayed unmatched. The CDR3 consists of 15 residues.

In the case of this clonotype: A read error may explain this, as a much larger clone is one base away. This chain connects TRBV7-6 to TRBJ2-3; a possible D gene is TRBD2 (5 bases). The germline gives CDR1 SGHVS, CDR2 FNYEAQ. This CDR3 region has 14 residues. Trimming pared 5 bases from V and 6 bases from J, leaving 15 bases between. CDR3 protein: CASSRTRGPDTQYF. CDR3 coding DNA: TGTGCCAGCAGCCGGACCCGAGGGCCGGATACGCAGTATTTT. The variable domain in full, completed from reference TRBV7-6 and TRBJ2-3, reads GAGVSQSPRYKVTKRGQDVALRCDPISGHVSLYWYRQALGQGPEFLTYFNYEAQQDKSGLPNDRFSAERPEGSISTLTIQRTEQRDSAMYRCASSRTRGPDTQYFGPGTRLTVL.

This chain joins TRBV28 and TRBJ1-5, with unresolved D. The CDR3 is 17 amino acids. Trimming took 2 bases from V and 3 from J, leaving 17 bases between them. From germline, CDR1 is MDHEN and CDR2 SYDVKM. The CDR3 nucleotides read TGTGCCAGCAGTTTAGTGCCCCGGGTAACAAACAATCAGCCCCAGCATTTT. It encodes CASSLVPRVTNNQPQHF. The variable domain in full, completed from reference TRBV28 and TRBJ1-5, reads DVKVTQSSRYLVKRTGEKVFLECVQDMDHENMFWYRQDPGLGLRLIYFSYDVKMKEKGDIPEGYSVSREKKERFSLILESASTNQTSMYLCASSLVPRVTNNQPQHFGDGTRLSIL.